The 16 T cell receptor beta chains in this list originate from one sample, sequenced in a study of blood T cell repertoires in COVID-19 (dated by TCRdb to 2019 to 2021). Libraries were built with the immunoSEQ multiplex PCR assay. TCRdb stores this immuneACCESS table with in-frame sequences only. Part of the clones is absent; in the studies checked, under half of the shortfall reflects unresolved V genes, and no reason is known for the rest. Here the sample has over 250,000 clones; around nine tenths occur a single time. The top ten hold approximately 2.6% of the sample. The sequenced sample consisted of PBMCs or T cells enriched from blood (not recorded which). The source of these receptors is a woman under 30 who had recovered from COVID-19.

The CDR3 protein is CASSAPDQDYNEQFF. Here the CDR3 DNA reads TGTGCCAGCAGTGCCCCCGACCAGGACTACAATGAGCAGTTCTTC. The J gene is TRBJ2-1, the V gene TRBV9; D is undetermined. The CDR3 is made up of 15 amino acids. The V end was cut by 5 bases, the J end by 3 bases, with 15 bases between. Germline values: CDR1 SGDLS, CDR2 YYNGEE.

This clone was observed a single time. The chain uses TRBV12-5 and TRBJ1-1; D is uncertain. The ends were cut back, 7 bases at V and 4 bases at J, with 19 bases in the middle. This CDR3 region has 15 residues. Germline V gene data show CDR1 as LGHNT and CDR2 as FRNRAP. The CDR3 DNA reads TGTGCTAGTGCCCTGGCCGGGAGCGGTGGCACTGAAGCTTTCTTT. Protein sequence: CASALAGSGGTEAFF. The full variable domain, rest sourced from reference TRBV12-5 and TRBJ1-1, is DARVTQTPRHKVTEMGQEVTMRCQPILGHNTVFWYRQTMMQGLELLAYFRNRAPLDDSGMPKDRFSAEMPDATLATLKIQPSEPRDSAVYFCASALAGSGGTEAFFGQGTRLTVV.

This chain uses TRBV18 with TRBJ2-7, with 8 positions matching TRBD2. The germline CDR1 and CDR2 sequences are KGHSH and LQKENI. The junction had 10 bases not matched to a gene; V was cut back by 7 bases and J by 2 bases. This CDR3 is 15 amino acids long. CDR3 in amino acids: CASCPTGGGPYEQYF. The CDR3 region has the DNA TGTGCCAGCTGTCCGACGGGGGGGGGCCCCTACGAGCAGTACTTC.

This clone occurred once. The V and J genes are TRBV7-9 and TRBJ2-7, with D maybe TRBD2 (5 bases). Germline V lookup: CDR1 SEHNR, CDR2 FQNEAQ (reference sequence). V was shortened by 6 bases and J by 7 bases, with 10 bases between the two germline ends. The CDR3 extends over 11 amino acids. The CDR3 spells CASSTPGEQYF. CDR3 nucleotide sequence: TGTGCCAGCAGTACACCGGGGGAGCAGTACTTC.

This rearrangement joins TRBV15 to TRBJ1-2; 7 nucleotides align to TRBD1. Losses at the gene ends were 1 base for V and 6 bases for J; bases not matched to a gene: 2. The length of the CDR3 is 13 residues. Germline-derived CDR1 and CDR2 are LNHNV and YYDKDF (reference sequence). The CDR3 here is CATSRATGDGYTF. CDR3 coding DNA: TGTGCCACCAGCAGAGCCACAGGGGATGGCTACACCTTC.

This clone was recorded only once. This chain links TRBV27 with TRBJ2-1; weak D call: TRBD2 (5 bases). Trimming cost V 3 bases and J 7 bases, with 16 bases left between them. Germline CDR1 is MNHEY and CDR2 is SMNVEV (reference sequence). This CDR3 contains 15 residues. The CDR3 region is CASSFYGRPANEQFF. The CDR3 nucleotides are TGTGCCAGCAGTTTCTATGGGAGACCTGCGAATGAGCAGTTCTTC.

V usage is TRBV7-9 and J usage is TRBJ1-1; D is perhaps TRBD1 (5 bases). The CDR3 extends over 14 amino acids. V was clipped by 2 bases and J by 1 base, with 8 bases between them. Germline V lookup: CDR1 SEHNR, CDR2 FQNEAQ (reference sequence). CDR3 sequence: CASSLTGQNTEAFF. The DNA of the CDR3 is TGTGCCAGCAGCTTAACAGGCCAGAACACTGAAGCTTTCTTT.

The chain recombines TRBV7-9 with TRBJ1-6, with D perhaps matching TRBD1 (6 bases). The V and J ends lost 4 bases and 8 bases respectively, with 12 bases between them. From germline, CDR1 is SEHNR and CDR2 FQNEAQ (reference sequence). CDR3 length: 14 residues. Written as DNA, the CDR3 is TGTGCCAGCAGCTCGAGGGACAACCATTCACCCCTCCACTTT. Protein sequence: CASSSRDNHSPLHF.

The chain has TRBV5-4 and TRBJ2-1; TRBD2 might be the D (6 bases). Trimming removed 2 bases at V and 0 bases at J, with 15 bases between. The CDR3 loop spans 17 amino acids. The germline gives CDR1 SGHNT, CDR2 YYREEE (reference sequence). CDR3 sequence reads: CASSFPGRGSSYNEQFF. CDR3 coding DNA: TGTGCCAGCAGCTTCCCGGGCCGGGGGAGCTCCTACAATGAGCAGTTCTTC. Full variable domain (remainder filled in from reference TRBV5-4 and TRBJ2-1): ETGVTQSPTHLIKTRGQQVTLRCSSQSGHNTVSWYQQALGQGPQFIFQYYREEENGRGNFPPRFSGLQFPNYSSELNVNALELDDSALYLCASSFPGRGSSYNEQFFGPGTRLTVL.

CDR3 in amino acids: CASSASGGGNEQFF. The CDR3 DNA reads TGTGCCAGCAGCGCTAGCGGGGGGGGCAATGAGCAGTTCTTC. J is TRBJ2-1 and V is TRBV9, with TRBD2 matching over 12 bases. The V gene end was trimmed by 3 bases and the J gene end by 6 bases; junction bases not matched to a gene: 1. CDR1 and CDR2 (germline): SGDLS, YYNGEE. This CDR3 region has 14 residues.

In its sample, this clone was seen a few times. The chain uses TRBV21-1 and TRBJ1-1; the table's D call, TRBD1, has no DNA check behind it. TRBV21-1 is labeled a pseudogene. This CDR3 region has 17 residues. The CDR3 DNA is TGTGCCAGCAGCGAAGCATTCACGTGGACAGGTCGCACTGAAGCTTTCTTT. Residues: CASSEAFTWTGRTEAFF.

The chain combines TRBV6-5 with TRBJ1-6; tentative D call: TRBD1 (5 bases). V lost 7 bases to trimming and J lost 8 bases, with 12 bases between them. CDR1 is MNHEY and CDR2 is SVGAGI in the germline V gene. CDR3 length: 13 amino acids. CDR3: CASTRVRDSPLHF. CDR3 sequence (DNA): TGTGCCAGCACCAGGGTCCGGGATTCACCCCTCCACTTT.

The V and J genes are TRBV3-1 (or the pseudogene TRBV3-2) and TRBJ2-7; D perhaps matches TRBD1 (5 bases). The germline CDR1 and CDR2 sequences are LGHDT and YNNKEL (reference sequence). V was shortened by 4 bases and J by 2 bases, with 15 bases between the two germline ends. The CDR3 sequence is 15 residues long. The CDR3 reads CASSLQRGTAYEQYF. In nucleotides, the CDR3 is TGTGCCAGCAGCCTCCAAAGGGGAACAGCCTACGAGCAGTACTTC.

This chain uses TRBV10-2 with TRBJ2-1; D is unresolved. Trimming took off 10 bases at V and 0 bases at J, with 16 bases between the two ends. This CDR3 spans 15 amino acids. Per germline, CDR1 WSHSY and CDR2 SAAADI. The CDR3: CATQNQASSYNEQFF. Here the CDR3 DNA reads TGCGCCACCCAGAACCAGGCGAGCTCCTACAATGAGCAGTTCTTC.

The genes are TRBV10-3 and TRBJ2-3; 8 bases are shared with TRBD2. From germline, CDR1 is ENHRY and CDR2 SYGVKD. The CDR3 totals 16 residues. V was clipped by 5 bases and J by 1 base; unmatched bases: 8. CDR3 bases: TGTGCCATCAGTCCCCGAGCGGGGGCCCGCACAGATACGCAGTATTTT. It specifies CAISPRAGARTDTQYF.

The gene calls are TRBV5-4 and TRBJ1-2; D is uncertain. Trimming pared 0 bases from V and 6 bases from J, leaving 12 bases between. CDR1 and CDR2 from the germline V gene are SGHNT and YYREEE (reference sequence). The CDR3 extends over 14 amino acids. In DNA form, the CDR3 reads TGTGCCAGCAGCTTGGTTCCGGTATCAAATGGCTACACCTTC. Protein: CASSLVPVSNGYTF.